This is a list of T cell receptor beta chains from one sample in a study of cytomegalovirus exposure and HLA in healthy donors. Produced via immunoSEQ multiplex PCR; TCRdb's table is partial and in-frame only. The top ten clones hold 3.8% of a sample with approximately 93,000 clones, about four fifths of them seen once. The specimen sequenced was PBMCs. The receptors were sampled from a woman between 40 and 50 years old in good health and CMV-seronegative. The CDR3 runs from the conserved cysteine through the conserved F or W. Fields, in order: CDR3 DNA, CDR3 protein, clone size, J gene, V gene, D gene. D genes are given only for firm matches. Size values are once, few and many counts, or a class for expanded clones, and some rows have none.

TGTGCCAGCAGCCCTAAACACCAAGAGACCCAGTACTTC CASSPKHQETQYF NA TRBJ2-5 TRBV7-9 NA
TGTGCCAGCTCACTTCCAGGAGATACGCAGTATTTT CASSLPGDTQYF once TRBJ2-3 TRBV18 NA
TGTGCCTGGAGTACAGGGGGCGCGAATGAAAAACTGTTTTTT CAWSTGGANEKLFF once TRBJ1-4 TRBV30 TRBD1
TGTGCCAGCAGCTCATACGACAGTTACAATCAGCCCCAGCATTTT CASSSYDSYNQPQHF NA TRBJ1-5 TRBV9 NA
TGTGCCAGCTCACCTCTTCGAGGGAGCAATCAGCCCCAGCATTTT CASSPLRGSNQPQHF NA TRBJ1-5 TRBV18 NA
TGTGCCAGCAGCTTGGGTGGCGGGATGAACACTGAAGCTTTCTTT CASSLGGGMNTEAFF NA TRBJ1-1 TRBV5-6 NA
TGTGCCTGGAGTCCGGACAGGGTGGATACTGAAGCTTTCTTT CAWSPDRVDTEAFF NA TRBJ1-1 TRBV30 TRBD1
TGTGCCTGGAGTGGCAAACTAGATCAGCCCCAGCATTTT CAWSGKLDQPQHF NA TRBJ1-5 TRBV30 NA
TGCGCCAGCAGCCAAGTCCCACAGGCAATCGCGCCAAACACCGGGGAGCTGTTTTTT CASSQVPQAIAPNTGELFF once TRBJ2-2 TRBV4-3 NA
TGTGCCAGCAGCTTAGATTCCCGGGATTTGGGGACCCAGTACTTC CASSLDSRDLGTQYF NA TRBJ2-5 TRBV11-3 NA
TGCGCCAGCAGCTTTCAACTAGCAGCCGGGGAGCTGTTTTTT CASSFQLAAGELFF NA TRBJ2-2 TRBV5-1 NA
TGCGCCAGCAGCCACTTCAAGGGGGAACGGAATCAGCCCCAGCATTTT CASSHFKGERNQPQHF few TRBJ1-5 TRBV23-1 NA
TGTGCCAGCAGCTTAGTCGGCAGGGGAACCACAGATACGCAGTATTTT CASSLVGRGTTDTQYF once TRBJ2-3 TRBV7-8 NA
TGTTCCAGCAGTCTATTGTCCGATGAGCAGTTCTTC CSSSLLSDEQFF NA TRBJ2-1 TRBV7-9 NA
TGCGCCAGCAGCGGGCAGGGTGGGAATACTGAAGCTTTCTTT CASSGQGGNTEAFF NA TRBJ1-1 TRBV5-1 NA
TGTGCCAGCAGCGTAGGGCCAGGGGGGTCCACAGATACGCAGTATTTT CASSVGPGGSTDTQYF NA TRBJ2-3 TRBV9 NA
TGTGCCAGCTCACCTACCGGGGTTCGTATAGAGTCCCAGCATTTT CASSPTGVRIESQHF NA TRBJ1-5 TRBV18 NA
TGTGCCAGCAGTTTATCTCCAGGGGCCGATACGCAGTATTTT CASSLSPGADTQYF NA TRBJ2-3 TRBV27 NA
TGCGCCAGCAGCCAAGAAGGCAGGGGGCGTCGCAGCAATCAGCCCCAGCATTTT CASSQEGRGRRSNQPQHF NA TRBJ1-5 TRBV4-1 TRBD1
TGTGCCTGGAGTCCACCAGCGGCTGGGGCCAACGTCCTGACTTTC CAWSPPAAGANVLTF once TRBJ2-6 TRBV30 NA
TGTGCCAGCAGTCCGTACATTGGGACACTCGCCTACGAGCAGTACTTC CASSPYIGTLAYEQYF NA TRBJ2-7 TRBV11-1 NA
TGCGCCAGCAGCCACCCGGGGAATAACTATGGCTACACCTTC CASSHPGNNYGYTF NA TRBJ1-2 TRBV4-1 NA
TGTGCCAGTAGTAACAGGGAGACTGAAGCTTTCTTT CASSNRETEAFF NA TRBJ1-1 TRBV19 NA
TGCGCCAGCAGCCAAGCCAGGGACAGGGCGGGTACTGAAGCTTTCTTT CASSQARDRAGTEAFF NA TRBJ1-1 TRBV4-3 TRBD1
TGTGCCACCAGCAGTGCCACGGGTAAACTGTATTTT CATSSATGKLYF NA TRBJ2-3 TRBV15 NA
TGCGCCAGCAGCCTGGGGGGCCGGAACACTGAAGCTTTCTTT CASSLGGRNTEAFF NA TRBJ1-1 TRBV5-1 NA
TGTGCCAGCGCCACAGGGGGCATAGATACGCAGTATTTT CASATGGIDTQYF NA TRBJ2-3 TRBV25-1 TRBD1
TGTGCCAGCAAGACCTCCGGGACAGATTACAATGAGCAGTTCTTC CASKTSGTDYNEQFF few TRBJ2-1 TRBV6-5 TRBD1
TGTGCCAGCAGTTTAGGGACAGATAGCAATCAGCCCCAGCATTTT CASSLGTDSNQPQHF NA TRBJ1-5 TRBV27 TRBD1
TGCAGCGTTGGCAGATTGAACACTGAAGCTTTCTTT CSVGRLNTEAFF NA TRBJ1-1 TRBV29-1 NA
TGTGCCAGCAGTGAGGATACTTCACCCCTCCACTTT CASSEDTSPLHF NA TRBJ1-6 TRBV5-4 NA
TGTGCCAGCAGGTCGTCAGGGGGCTACGAGCAGTACTTC CASRSSGGYEQYF NA TRBJ2-7 TRBV28 TRBD1
TGCGCCAGCAGCGACACAGGCGGTACCACTGAAGCTTTCTTT CASSDTGGTTEAFF NA TRBJ1-1 TRBV5-1 NA
TGTGCCAGCAGCTCGCCAGGGACTGACCAAGAGACCCAGTACTTC CASSSPGTDQETQYF once TRBJ2-5 TRBV5-4 NA
TGTGCCAGCTCACCACCGAGCACTTCTAGCAATCAGCCCCAGCATTTT CASSPPSTSSNQPQHF NA TRBJ1-5 TRBV18 NA
TGTGCCAGCAGCTTAAGGAGGGATCAGCCCCAGCATTTT CASSLRRDQPQHF NA TRBJ1-5 TRBV7-3 NA
TGTTCCAGCAGCTTATCGGCCTACAATGAGCAGTTCTTC CSSSLSAYNEQFF few TRBJ2-1 TRBV7-9 NA
TGCAGCGTTCAAGGACAGGGCCACAATCAGCCCCAGCATTTT CSVQGQGHNQPQHF NA TRBJ1-5 TRBV29-1 TRBD1
TGTGCCAGCAGCCCAGAATTCAATCAGCCCCAGCATTTT CASSPEFNQPQHF NA TRBJ1-5 TRBV11-2 NA
TGTGCCAGCAGTGAAGCCCCTATAAGGAACACTGAAGCTTTCTTT CASSEAPIRNTEAFF few TRBJ1-1 TRBV6-1 NA
TGTGCCAGCAGCCAAGATGGGGAGGGGAGGGAGACCCAGTACTTC CASSQDGEGRETQYF NA TRBJ2-5 TRBV4-2 TRBD2
TGTGCCAGCAGCTTGGGGGGCAGGGGGAACTATGGCTACACCTTC CASSLGGRGNYGYTF few TRBJ1-2 TRBV5-6 TRBD1
TGTGCCACCAGCGGCCTAGCGGGGGGGAACACCGGGGAGCTGTTTTTT CATSGLAGGNTGELFF NA TRBJ2-2 TRBV15 TRBD2
TGTGCCAGCAGTAAAGACAGGGGGATTCAGCCCCAGCATTTT CASSKDRGIQPQHF few TRBJ1-5 TRBV6-1 TRBD1
TGTGCCAGCAGCCTGCAGGGGGGTGGCTACGAGCAGTACTTC CASSLQGGGYEQYF NA TRBJ2-7 TRBV7-2 NA
TGTGCCAGCAGACTTACTAGCGGGCAGACCTACGAGCAGTACTTC CASRLTSGQTYEQYF NA TRBJ2-7 TRBV7-2 TRBD2
TGTGCCAGCAGCGTAGAATCAACAGATACGCAGTATTTT CASSVESTDTQYF NA TRBJ2-3 TRBV9 NA
TGTGCCAGCAGTCCCCTGTTTAATTCACCCCTCCACTTT CASSPLFNSPLHF NA TRBJ1-6 TRBV27 NA
TGTGCCAGCAGCAGGACAGGGGGGTCTGAAGCTTTCTTT CASSRTGGSEAFF NA TRBJ1-1 TRBV6-6 TRBD1
TGTGCCAGCAGCCCCGGGGAGCTAGCGGGCGCCCGGGGAGAGACCCAGTACTTC CASSPGELAGARGETQYF NA TRBJ2-5 TRBV9 TRBD2
TGTGCCAGCAGACTCGACAGTGCCAATTCACCCCTCCACTTT CASRLDSANSPLHF NA TRBJ1-6 TRBV27 NA
TGTGCCAGCAGCTCCCAGGTCCTCCCGGATCAGCCCCAGCATTTT CASSSQVLPDQPQHF NA TRBJ1-5 TRBV5-6 NA
TGTGCCAGCAGCGTATCCGCGGGCCGGATACAAGAGACCCAGTACTTC CASSVSAGRIQETQYF NA TRBJ2-5 TRBV9 NA
TGTGCCAGCAACGGGCGGGGACAGGGGTATCAGCCCCAGCATTTT CASNGRGQGYQPQHF once TRBJ1-5 TRBV28 TRBD1
TGTGCCAGCACCGCTACTGCAACGAACACTGAAGCTTTCTTT CASTATATNTEAFF NA TRBJ1-1 TRBV7-2 NA
TGTGCCAGCATCGAACACAGGGGTGATTCACCCCTCCACTTT CASIEHRGDSPLHF few TRBJ1-6 TRBV6-5 TRBD1
TGCGCCAGCAGCCTCCCCCCCACAGGGAGGGTCTACGAGCAGTACTTC CASSLPPTGRVYEQYF NA TRBJ2-7 TRBV4-1 NA